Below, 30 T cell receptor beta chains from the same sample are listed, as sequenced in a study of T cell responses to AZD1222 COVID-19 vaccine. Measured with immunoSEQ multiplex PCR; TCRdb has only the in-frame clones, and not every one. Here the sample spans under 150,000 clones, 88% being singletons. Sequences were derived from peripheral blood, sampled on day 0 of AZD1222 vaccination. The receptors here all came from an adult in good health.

As DNA, the CDR3 is TGTGCCAGCAGCGTAAACCGGGACAGCTCCTACGAGCAGTACTTC. Translating it yields CASSVNRDSSYEQYF. The chain joins TRBV7-2 to TRBJ2-7; 7 nucleotides match TRBD1. CDR1 and CDR2 (germline): SGHTA, FQGNSA. J was trimmed by 0 bases and V by 5 bases; bases with no gene match: 7. The CDR3 extends over 15 amino acids.

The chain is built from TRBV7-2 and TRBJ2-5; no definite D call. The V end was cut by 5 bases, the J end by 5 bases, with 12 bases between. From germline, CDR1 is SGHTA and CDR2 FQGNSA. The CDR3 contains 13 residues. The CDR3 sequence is CASSVSFGETQYF. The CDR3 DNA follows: TGTGCCAGCAGCGTCTCCTTCGGGGAGACCCAGTACTTC.

Here the CDR3 DNA reads TGTGCCAGCAGTTTAGCTGGCCGGAACTATGGCTACACCTTC. Amino acid sequence: CASSLAGRNYGYTF. The chain recombines TRBV28 with TRBJ1-2; D is uncertain. CDR1 MDHEN and CDR2 SYDVKM come from the germline V gene. Trimming took off 2 bases at V and 2 bases at J, with 9 bases between the two ends. The CDR3 extends over 14 amino acids.

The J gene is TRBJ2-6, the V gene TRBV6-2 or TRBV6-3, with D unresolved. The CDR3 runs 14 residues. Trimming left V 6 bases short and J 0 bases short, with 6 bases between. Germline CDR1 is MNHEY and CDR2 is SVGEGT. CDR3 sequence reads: CASSPDSGANVLTF. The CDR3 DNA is TGTGCCAGCAGCCCTGACTCTGGGGCCAACGTCCTGACTTTC.

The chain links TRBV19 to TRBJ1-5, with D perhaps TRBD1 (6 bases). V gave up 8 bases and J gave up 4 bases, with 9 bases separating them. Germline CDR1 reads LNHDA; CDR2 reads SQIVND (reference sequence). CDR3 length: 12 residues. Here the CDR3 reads CASVQGNQPQHF. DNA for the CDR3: TGTGCCAGTGTACAGGGTAATCAGCCCCAGCATTTT.

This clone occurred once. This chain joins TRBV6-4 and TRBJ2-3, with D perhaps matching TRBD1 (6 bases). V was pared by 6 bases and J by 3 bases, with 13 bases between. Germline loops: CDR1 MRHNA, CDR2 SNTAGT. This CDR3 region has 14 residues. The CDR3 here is CASRLQGGTDTQYF. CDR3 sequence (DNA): TGTGCCAGCAGGCTACAGGGCGGGACAGATACGCAGTATTTT.

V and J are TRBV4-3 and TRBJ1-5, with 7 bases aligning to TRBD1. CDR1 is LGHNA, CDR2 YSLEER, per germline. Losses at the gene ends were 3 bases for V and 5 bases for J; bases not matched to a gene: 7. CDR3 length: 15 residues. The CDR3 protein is CASSHRTGSDQPQHF. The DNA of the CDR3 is TGCGCCAGCAGCCACCGGACAGGCTCGGATCAGCCCCAGCATTTT.

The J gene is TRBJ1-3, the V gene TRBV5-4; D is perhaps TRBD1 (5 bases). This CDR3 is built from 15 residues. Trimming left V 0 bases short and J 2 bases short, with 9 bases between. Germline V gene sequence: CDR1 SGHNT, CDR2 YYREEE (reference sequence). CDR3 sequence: CASSLGGVAGNTIYF. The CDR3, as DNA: TGTGCCAGCAGCTTGGGGGGGGTAGCTGGAAACACCATATATTTT.

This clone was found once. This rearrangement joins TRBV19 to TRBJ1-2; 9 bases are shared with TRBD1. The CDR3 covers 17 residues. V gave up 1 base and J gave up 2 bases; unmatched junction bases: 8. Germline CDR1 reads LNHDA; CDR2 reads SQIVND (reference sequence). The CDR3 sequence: CASSIGRDREPNYGYTF. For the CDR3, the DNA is TGTGCCAGTAGTATAGGCCGGGACAGGGAGCCCAACTATGGCTACACCTTC.

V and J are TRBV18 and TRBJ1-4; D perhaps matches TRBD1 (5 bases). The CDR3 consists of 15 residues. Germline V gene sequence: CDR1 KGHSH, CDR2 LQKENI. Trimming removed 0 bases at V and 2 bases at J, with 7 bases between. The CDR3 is CASSPPGPTNEKLFF. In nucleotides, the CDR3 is TGTGCCAGCTCACCACCGGGGCCTACTAATGAAAAACTGTTTTTT.

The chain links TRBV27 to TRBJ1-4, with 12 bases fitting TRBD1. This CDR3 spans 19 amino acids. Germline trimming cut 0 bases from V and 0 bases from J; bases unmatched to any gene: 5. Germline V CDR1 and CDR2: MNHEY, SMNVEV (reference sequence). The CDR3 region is CASSLSGQGAYATNEKLFF. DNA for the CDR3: TGTGCCAGCAGTTTATCGGGACAGGGGGCTTACGCAACTAATGAAAAACTGTTTTTT.

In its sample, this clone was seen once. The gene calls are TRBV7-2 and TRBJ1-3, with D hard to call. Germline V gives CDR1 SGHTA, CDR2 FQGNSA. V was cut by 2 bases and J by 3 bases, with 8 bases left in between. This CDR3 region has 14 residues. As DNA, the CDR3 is TGTGCCAGCAGCTTAAGTAGGGTTGGAAACACCATATATTTT. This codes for CASSLSRVGNTIYF.

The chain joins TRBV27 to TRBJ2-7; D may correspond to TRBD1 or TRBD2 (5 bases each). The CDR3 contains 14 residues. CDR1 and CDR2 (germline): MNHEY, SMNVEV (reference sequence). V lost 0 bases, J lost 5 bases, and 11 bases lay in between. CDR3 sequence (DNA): TGTGCCAGCAGTTTATCGAGTCAGGGACACGAGCAGTACTTC. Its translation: CASSLSSQGHEQYF.

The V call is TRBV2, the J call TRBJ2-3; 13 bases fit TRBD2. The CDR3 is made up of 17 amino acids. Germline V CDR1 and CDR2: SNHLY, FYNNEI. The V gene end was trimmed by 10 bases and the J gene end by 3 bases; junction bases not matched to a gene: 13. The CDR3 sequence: CANWAPGLAGRTDTQYF. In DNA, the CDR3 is TGTGCCAATTGGGCTCCGGGACTAGCGGGACGGACAGATACGCAGTATTTT.

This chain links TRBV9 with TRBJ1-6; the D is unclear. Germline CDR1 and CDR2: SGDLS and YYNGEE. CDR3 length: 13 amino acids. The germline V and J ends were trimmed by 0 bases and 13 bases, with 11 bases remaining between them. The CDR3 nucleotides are TGTGCCAGCAGCGTAGACGCCGCCAGCCCCCTCCACTTT. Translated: CASSVDAASPLHF.

The CDR3 DNA reads as TGTGCCAGCAGTCGCTCCGGGACAGGGACTGAGCAGTACTTC. It is translated as CASSRSGTGTEQYF. The rearrangement uses TRBV6-5 and TRBJ2-7; 9 bases line up with TRBD1. This CDR3 contains 14 residues. Germline trimming cut 5 bases from V and 7 bases from J; bases unmatched to any gene: 9. Germline CDR1 and CDR2: MNHEY and SVGAGI.

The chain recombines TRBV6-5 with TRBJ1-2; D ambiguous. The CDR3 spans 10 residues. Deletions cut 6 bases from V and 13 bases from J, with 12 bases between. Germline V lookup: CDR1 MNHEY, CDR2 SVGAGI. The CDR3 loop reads CASSDRWPTF. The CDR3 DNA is TGTGCCAGCAGCGACCGGTGGCCCACCTTC.

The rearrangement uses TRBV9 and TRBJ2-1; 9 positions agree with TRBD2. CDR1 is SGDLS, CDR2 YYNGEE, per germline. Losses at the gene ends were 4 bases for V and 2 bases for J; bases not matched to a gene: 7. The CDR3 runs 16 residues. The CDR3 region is CASSSPLAGTYNEQFF. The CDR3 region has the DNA TGTGCCAGCAGCTCCCCTCTAGCGGGAACCTACAATGAGCAGTTCTTC. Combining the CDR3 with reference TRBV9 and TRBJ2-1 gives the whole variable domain DSGVTQTPKHLITATGQRVTLRCSPRSGDLSVYWYQQSLDQGLQFLIQYYNGEERAKGNILERFSAQQFPDLHSELNLSSLELGDSALYFCASSSPLAGTYNEQFFGPGTRLTVL.

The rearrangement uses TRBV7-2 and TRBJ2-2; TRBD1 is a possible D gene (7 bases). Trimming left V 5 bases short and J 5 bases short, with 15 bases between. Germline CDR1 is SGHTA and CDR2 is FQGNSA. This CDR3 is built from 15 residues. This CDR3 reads CASSRRQGGTGELFF. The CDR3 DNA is TGTGCCAGCAGCCGGCGACAGGGAGGAACCGGGGAGCTGTTTTTT.

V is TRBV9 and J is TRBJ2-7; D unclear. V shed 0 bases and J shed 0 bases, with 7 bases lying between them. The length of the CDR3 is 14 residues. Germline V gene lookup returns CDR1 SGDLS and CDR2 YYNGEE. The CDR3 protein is CASSVGPSSYEQYF. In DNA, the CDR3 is TGTGCCAGCAGCGTAGGGCCTAGCTCCTACGAGCAGTACTTC.

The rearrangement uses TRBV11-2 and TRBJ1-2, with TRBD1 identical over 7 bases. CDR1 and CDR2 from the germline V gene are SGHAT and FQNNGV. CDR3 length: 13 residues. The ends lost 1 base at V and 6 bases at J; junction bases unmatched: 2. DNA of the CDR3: TGTGCCAGCAGCTTAGCTACAGGGGATGGCTACACCTTC. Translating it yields CASSLATGDGYTF.

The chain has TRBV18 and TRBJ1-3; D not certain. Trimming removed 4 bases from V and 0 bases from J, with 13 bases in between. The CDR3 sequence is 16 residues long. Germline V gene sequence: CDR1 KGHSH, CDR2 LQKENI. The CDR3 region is CASSQTPSSSGNTIYF. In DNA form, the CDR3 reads TGTGCCAGCTCACAAACACCATCAAGCTCTGGAAACACCATATATTTT.

The chain's CDR3 is CASSHLTGHYGYTF. For the CDR3, the DNA is TGTGCCAGCAGTCATTTGACAGGGCACTATGGCTACACCTTC. The chain combines TRBV6-2 or TRBV6-3 with TRBJ1-2; 7 nucleotides line up with TRBD1. CDR3 length: 14 residues. Germline V gene sequence: CDR1 MNHEY, CDR2 SVGEGT. The J segment lost 3 bases and the V segment lost 5 bases, leaving 6 bases of the junction unmatched.

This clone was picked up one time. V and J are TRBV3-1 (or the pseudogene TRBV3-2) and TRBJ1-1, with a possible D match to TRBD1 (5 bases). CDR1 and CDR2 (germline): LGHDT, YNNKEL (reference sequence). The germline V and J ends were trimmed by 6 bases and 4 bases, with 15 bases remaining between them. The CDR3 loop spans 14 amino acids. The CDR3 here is CASSLAGPGTEAFF. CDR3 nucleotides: TGTGCCAGCAGTCTGGCGGGGCCGGGCACTGAAGCTTTCTTT.

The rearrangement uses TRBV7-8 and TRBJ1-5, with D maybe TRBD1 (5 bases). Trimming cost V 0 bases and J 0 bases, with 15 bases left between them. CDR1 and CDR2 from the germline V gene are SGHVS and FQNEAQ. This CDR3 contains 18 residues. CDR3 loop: CASSLAPTGVGSNQPQHF. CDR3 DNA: TGTGCCAGCAGCTTAGCGCCTACAGGAGTTGGTAGCAATCAGCCCCAGCATTTT.

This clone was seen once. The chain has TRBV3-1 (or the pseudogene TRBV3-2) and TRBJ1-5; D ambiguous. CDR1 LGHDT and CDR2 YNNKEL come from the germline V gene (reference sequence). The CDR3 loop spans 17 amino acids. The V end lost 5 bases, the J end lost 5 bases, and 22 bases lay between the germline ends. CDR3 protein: CASSKSPNVGNDQPQHF. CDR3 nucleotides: TGTGCCAGCAGCAAAAGCCCCAACGTGGGGAATGATCAGCCCCAGCATTTT.

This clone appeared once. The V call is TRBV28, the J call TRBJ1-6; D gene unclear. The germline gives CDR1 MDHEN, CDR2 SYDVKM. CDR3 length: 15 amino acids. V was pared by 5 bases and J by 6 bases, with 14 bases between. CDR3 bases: TGTGCCAGCAGTCCCCGACCGCGGGGTAATTCACCCCTCCACTTT. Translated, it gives CASSPRPRGNSPLHF.

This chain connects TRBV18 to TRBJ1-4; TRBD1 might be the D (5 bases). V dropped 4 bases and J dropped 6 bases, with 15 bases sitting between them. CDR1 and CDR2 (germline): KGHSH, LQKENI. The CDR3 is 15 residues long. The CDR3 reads CASSRQSPRDEKLFF. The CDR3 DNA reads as TGTGCCAGCTCACGACAGAGTCCGAGGGATGAAAAACTGTTTTTT. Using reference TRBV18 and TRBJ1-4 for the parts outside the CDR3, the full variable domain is NAGVMQNPRHLVRRRGQEARLRCSPMKGHSHVYWYRQLPEEGLKFMVYLQKENIIDESGMPKERFSAEFPKEGPSILRIQQVVRGDSAAYFCASSRQSPRDEKLFFGSGTQLSVL.

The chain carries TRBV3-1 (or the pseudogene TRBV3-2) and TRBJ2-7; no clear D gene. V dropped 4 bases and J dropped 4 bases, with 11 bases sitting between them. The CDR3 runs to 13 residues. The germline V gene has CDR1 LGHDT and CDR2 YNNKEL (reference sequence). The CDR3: CASSLGRLYEQYF. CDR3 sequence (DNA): TGTGCCAGCAGCCTGGGCAGATTATACGAGCAGTACTTC.

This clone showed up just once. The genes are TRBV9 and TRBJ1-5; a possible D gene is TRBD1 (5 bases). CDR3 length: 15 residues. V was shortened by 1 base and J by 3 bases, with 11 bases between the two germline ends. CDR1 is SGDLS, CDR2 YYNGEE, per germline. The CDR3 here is CASSVLTVLNQPQHF. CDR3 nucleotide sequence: TGTGCCAGCAGCGTATTGACAGTCCTCAATCAGCCCCAGCATTTT.